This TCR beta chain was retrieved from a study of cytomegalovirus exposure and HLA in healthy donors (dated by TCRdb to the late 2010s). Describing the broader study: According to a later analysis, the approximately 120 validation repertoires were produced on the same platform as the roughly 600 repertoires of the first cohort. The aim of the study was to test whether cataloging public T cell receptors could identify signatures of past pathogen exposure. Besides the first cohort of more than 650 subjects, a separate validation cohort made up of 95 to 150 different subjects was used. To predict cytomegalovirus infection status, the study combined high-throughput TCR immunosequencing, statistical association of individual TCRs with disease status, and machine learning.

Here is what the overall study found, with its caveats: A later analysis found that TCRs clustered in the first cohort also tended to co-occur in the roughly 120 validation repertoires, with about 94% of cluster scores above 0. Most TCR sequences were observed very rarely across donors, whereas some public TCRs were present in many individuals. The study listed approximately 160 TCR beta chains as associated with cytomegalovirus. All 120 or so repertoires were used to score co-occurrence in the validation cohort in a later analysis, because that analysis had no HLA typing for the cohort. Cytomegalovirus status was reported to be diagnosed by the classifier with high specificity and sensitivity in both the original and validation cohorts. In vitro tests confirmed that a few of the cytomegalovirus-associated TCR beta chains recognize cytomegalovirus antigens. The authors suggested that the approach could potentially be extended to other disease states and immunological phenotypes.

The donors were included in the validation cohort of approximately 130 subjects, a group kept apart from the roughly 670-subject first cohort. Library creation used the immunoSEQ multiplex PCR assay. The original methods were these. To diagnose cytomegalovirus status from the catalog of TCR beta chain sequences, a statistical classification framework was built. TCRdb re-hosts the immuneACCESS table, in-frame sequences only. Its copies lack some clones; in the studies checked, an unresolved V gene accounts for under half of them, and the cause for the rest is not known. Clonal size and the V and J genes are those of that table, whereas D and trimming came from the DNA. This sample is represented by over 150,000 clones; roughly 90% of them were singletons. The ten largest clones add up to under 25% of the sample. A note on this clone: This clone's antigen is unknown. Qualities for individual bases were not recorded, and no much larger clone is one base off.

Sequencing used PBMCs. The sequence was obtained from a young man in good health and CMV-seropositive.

The nucleotide sequence reads TGCAGCGTTGAAGATCGTGGGACAGGCTCCTACGAGCAGTACTTC. This sequence encodes CSVEDRGTGSYEQYF. The chain was built from TRBV29-1 and TRBJ2-7; 8 central bases correspond to TRBD1. From the cysteine up to the phenylalanine, the CDR3 has a length of 15 residues. Only CDR3 DNA is held: 45 bases, read in frame from base 1. V is trimmed back by 0 bases and J by 0 bases, and the junction contains 4 bases that no gene match accounts for. The germline V gene supplies CDR1 SQVTM and CDR2 ANQGSEA.